In its sample, the clone carrying this TCR beta chain was seen a few times. Its antigen is not identified. This CDR3 is 15 amino acids long. Trimming shortened V by 2 bases and J by 3 bases, and 11 bases separated the two germline ends. Germline loops: CDR1 MDHEN, CDR2 SYDVKM. One entry per CDR3 protein, called by TCRdb with MiXCR from the reads. The table lists around 770,000 distinct CDR3 sequences, roughly 29% of them singletons, with under 15% in the top ten. This sample was included in a study of T cell repertoires in cytomegalovirus infection. Overall study findings and caveats: CMV carriers having the relevant HLA were flagged by cumulative public TCR beta family frequency.

The J gene is TRBJ2-4, the V gene TRBV28, with a tentative D call TRBD2 (6 bases). This TCR came from a human donor in good health (CMV status not recorded). Some clones in this sample may be carry-over from other donors' samples. The sequenced sample was cultured CD8+ T cells from PBMCs, obtained from culture after CMV antigen stimulation. CDR3 coding DNA: TGTGCCAGCAGTTTAAGAGGGGACTTCAAAAACATTCAGTACTTC. Its translation: CASSLRGDFKNIQYF.